The 4 T cell receptor beta chains listed next were all sequenced from one sample in a study of T-cell reconstitution after alpha-beta-depleted transplantation in children. Unique molecular identifiers were used to barcode this TCRbeta library. TCRdb ran MiXCR on the PCR reads and lists one entry per CDR3 protein. Among around 250,000 distinct CDR3 sequences listed, over 8% were seen once. This specimen consisted of PBMCs from the stem cell graft donor, obtained from the stem cell graft. Every receptor here comes from a human donor who donated a stem cell graft to a child with SCID.

V gene TRBV3-1 combines with J gene TRBJ2-5; 8 positions match TRBD1. The CDR3 runs to 14 residues. Per germline, CDR1 LGHDT and CDR2 YNNKEL (reference sequence). J gave up 4 bases and V 7 bases, and 8 bases lay outside the gene matches. CDR3 sequence reads: CASTVDRAPETQYF. CDR3 DNA sequence: TGTGCCAGCACCGTGGACAGGGCCCCAGAGACCCAGTACTTC.

The chain carries TRBV9 and TRBJ2-2; D not certain. V was clipped by 5 bases and J by 0 bases, with 11 bases between them. Germline V gene sequence: CDR1 SGDLS, CDR2 YYNGEE. The CDR3 spans 15 residues. In DNA form, the CDR3 reads TGTGCCAGCAGAGTTGACCCAGCGAACACCGGGGAGCTGTTTTTT. Translated, it gives CASRVDPANTGELFF.

The chain carries TRBV3-1 and TRBJ2-3; D gene uncertain. CDR1 is LGHDT, CDR2 YNNKEL, per germline (reference sequence). The CDR3 is 15 amino acids. V was cut by 0 bases and J by 4 bases, with 11 bases left in between. For the CDR3, the DNA is TGTGCCAGCAGCCAAGATCTAACAGCGCCAGATACGCAGTATTTT. Translating it yields CASSQDLTAPDTQYF.

This clonotype has only a few counts. The CDR3 nucleotides read TGTGCCAGCAGTTTATATACGGCGGGGGGAACCCCCTTAGCCAAAAACATTCAGTACTTC. Translated, it gives CASSLYTAGGTPLAKNIQYF. The chain has TRBV12-3 or TRBV12-4 and TRBJ2-4, with 8 nucleotides matching TRBD2. The CDR3 runs to 20 residues. The V gene end was trimmed by 2 bases and the J gene end by 0 bases; junction bases not matched to a gene: 15.